Following are 20 T cell receptor beta chains from one sample sequenced in a study of response to subunit inactivated influenza vaccine. Each CDR3 protein is one row after TCRdb ran MiXCR on the RT-PCR reads. The sample yields more than 400,000 distinct CDR3 sequences, less than 7.5% seen once. The material sequenced was PBMCs from blood, taken about 24 months after vaccination. Receptors originate from a man between 50 and 69 years old who received an inactivated influenza vaccine.

The chain uses TRBV30 and TRBJ2-7; no definite D call. The CDR3 contains 10 residues. Trimming took 5 bases from V and 6 from J, leaving 8 bases between them. CDR1 is GTSNPN, CDR2 SVGIG, per germline (reference sequence). The CDR3 loop reads CAWDGLEQYF. The DNA of the CDR3 is TGTGCCTGGGATGGGCTCGAGCAGTACTTC.

This clonotype has just a few counts. V gene TRBV20-1 combines with J gene TRBJ2-1; D remains unclear. Germline assignment: CDR1 DFQATT and CDR2 SNEGSKA (reference sequence). Trimming cost V 1 base and J 1 base, with 11 bases left between them. CDR3 length: 15 residues. CDR3 nucleotides: TGCAGTGCTAGAGCAACCCCTCGGTCCTACAATGAGCAGTTCTTC. As protein: CSARATPRSYNEQFF.

This clonotype turned up a few times. The rearrangement links TRBV27 to TRBJ2-2; 15 bases match TRBD2. V shed 5 bases, J shed 4 bases, and the junction held 5 bases outside the gene matches. This CDR3 contains 17 residues. Germline assignment: CDR1 MNHEY and CDR2 SMNVEV (reference sequence). The CDR3 is CASSTGLAGGGTGELFF. The CDR3 DNA follows: TGTGCCAGCAGTACGGGACTAGCGGGAGGCGGCACCGGGGAGCTGTTTTTT.

This clonotype has just a few counts. This chain connects TRBV20-1 to TRBJ2-1; TRBD1 aligns across 7 bases. With 5 bases clipped from V and 6 bases from J, the junction kept 10 bases outside the gene matches. CDR3 length equals 14 residues. Germline CDR1 is DFQATT and CDR2 is SNEGSKA (reference sequence). The CDR3 bases are TGCAGTGCTCTCCCCGGGACAGCAAGCAATGAGCAGTTCTTC. Translating it yields CSALPGTASNEQFF.

V usage is TRBV7-8 and J usage is TRBJ2-7, with 7 bases that match TRBD1. This CDR3 has 14 residues. Per germline, CDR1 SGHVS and CDR2 FQNEAQ. After removal of 5 bases from V and 6 bases from J, the junction contained 10 bases not matched to a gene. This CDR3 is CASSRDRVWREQYF. Here the CDR3 DNA reads TGTGCCAGCAGCCGAGACAGGGTATGGCGCGAGCAGTACTTC.

This clonotype has a count of ten or more. The V and J genes are TRBV7-9 and TRBJ2-7; D is uncertain. V was clipped by 1 base and J by 4 bases, with 11 bases between them. The CDR3 contains 14 residues. Germline V gives CDR1 SEHNR, CDR2 FQNEAQ (reference sequence). CDR3 loop: CASSLGLPPYEQYF. As DNA, the CDR3 is TGTGCCAGCAGCTTAGGGCTACCCCCTTACGAGCAGTACTTC.

This clonotype was recorded at least ten times. The rearrangement links TRBV24-1 to TRBJ1-2, with D possibly being TRBD1 (6 bases). The CDR3 has 13 residues. The V and J ends lost 4 bases and 8 bases respectively, with 13 bases between them. Germline CDR1 reads KGHDR; CDR2 reads SFDVKD. CDR3: CATSDPGAGGYTF. The DNA for the CDR3 is TGTGCCACCAGTGACCCGGGGGCAGGGGGCTACACCTTC.

This clonotype was seen only a few times. The chain couples TRBV5-4 to TRBJ1-2; 9 nucleotides agree with TRBD1. The trim removed 4 bases at V and 11 bases at J, leaving 9 bases unmatched. The CDR3 is 13 amino acids. Germline loops: CDR1 SGHNT, CDR2 YYREEE (reference sequence). The CDR3 sequence is CASSPYRGPLYTF. The CDR3 nucleotides are TGTGCCAGCAGCCCATACAGGGGGCCGCTGTACACCTTC.

This clonotype was counted many times. The rearrangement links TRBV12-3 or TRBV12-4 to TRBJ2-7; D is uncertain. This CDR3 is 11 amino acids long. The ends were cut back, 2 bases at V and 6 bases at J, with 5 bases in the middle. The DNA for the CDR3 is TGTGCCAGCAGTTTAAAACTCGAGCAGTACTTC. As protein: CASSLKLEQYF.

This clonotype appeared a few times. J is TRBJ2-3 and V is TRBV7-9; a possible D gene is TRBD2 (7 bases). The V and J ends lost 4 bases and 11 bases respectively, with 16 bases between them. CDR1 SEHNR and CDR2 FQNEAQ come from the germline V gene (reference sequence). This CDR3 comprises 13 residues. The CDR3 reads CASSSPRGGVQYF. In nucleotides, the CDR3 is TGTGCCAGCAGCTCCCCTAGGGGGGGTGTGCAGTATTTT. Full variable domain (missing parts from reference TRBV7-9 and TRBJ2-3): DTGVSQNPRHKITKRGQNVTFRCDPISEHNRLYWYRQTLGQGPEFLTYFQNEAQLEKSRLLSDRFSAERPKGSFSTLEIQRTEQGDSAMYLCASSSPRGGVQYFGPGTRLTVL.

J is TRBJ2-3 and V is TRBV30, with TRBD2 as a possible D gene (5 bases). CDR1 is GTSNPN, CDR2 SVGIG, per germline (reference sequence). Trimming took 0 bases from V and 0 from J, leaving 7 bases between them. The CDR3 is made up of 14 amino acids. Here the CDR3 reads CAWSVGSSTDTQYF. The CDR3 nucleotides are TGTGCCTGGAGTGTGGGGAGTAGCACAGATACGCAGTATTTT. The full variable domain, rest sourced from reference TRBV30 and TRBJ2-3, is SQTIHQWPATLVQPVGSPLSLECTVEGTSNPNLYWYRQAAGRGLQLLFYSVGIGQISSEVPQNLSASRPQDRQFILSSKKLLLSDSGFYLCAWSVGSSTDTQYFGPGTRLTVL.

V gene TRBV20-1 combines with J gene TRBJ2-5, with 9 bases fitting TRBD2. There are 14 residues in the CDR3. Germline loops: CDR1 DFQATT, CDR2 SNEGSKA (reference sequence). V lost 1 base to trimming and J lost 5 bases; unmatched junction nucleotides: 5. The CDR3 here is CSARGRGGSETQYF. The CDR3 region has the DNA TGCAGTGCTAGAGGGCGGGGGGGCTCTGAGACCCAGTACTTC.

The rearrangement links TRBV3-1 to TRBJ2-7; D possibly corresponds to TRBD2 (6 bases). This CDR3 comprises 14 residues. Germline V gives CDR1 LGHDT, CDR2 YNNKEL (reference sequence). V dropped 1 base and J dropped 5 bases, with 12 bases sitting between them. CDR3 sequence (DNA): TGTGCCAGCAGCCAAGTTGGGCTAGCGCACGAGCAGTACTTC. It specifies CASSQVGLAHEQYF.

The rearrangement links TRBV28 to TRBJ2-1, with TRBD2 matching 7 bases. Germline loops: CDR1 MDHEN, CDR2 SYDVKM. The CDR3 length is 13 residues. V lost 6 bases to trimming and J lost 7 bases; unmatched junction nucleotides: 6. CDR3 sequence reads: CASRPSGPNEQFF. DNA of the CDR3: TGTGCCAGCAGACCTAGCGGTCCAAATGAGCAGTTCTTC.

The rearrangement joins TRBV15 to TRBJ2-2, with unresolved D. The CDR3 sequence is 14 residues long. Per germline, CDR1 LNHNV and CDR2 YYDKDF (reference sequence). Trimming pared 4 bases from V and 1 base from J, leaving 7 bases between. CDR3 region: CATSIGRNTGELFF. CDR3 nucleotide sequence: TGTGCCACCAGCATTGGGCGGAACACCGGGGAGCTGTTTTTT.

This clonotype was found many times. V gene TRBV12-3 or TRBV12-4 combines with J gene TRBJ2-1; D is unclear. V was clipped by 2 bases and J by 6 bases, with 8 bases between them. The CDR3 has 13 amino acids. CDR3 residues: CASSLSGPNEQFF. The CDR3 nucleotides read TGTGCCAGCAGTTTATCTGGGCCCAATGAGCAGTTCTTC.

This clonotype was counted at least ten times. V gene TRBV12-3 or TRBV12-4 combines with J gene TRBJ2-3, with D possibly matching TRBD1 (5 bases). V dropped 3 bases and J dropped 7 bases, with 8 bases sitting between them. The CDR3 consists of 12 residues. The CDR3 bases are TGTGCCAGCAGTTTCCAGGGCCATACGCAGTATTTT. Translation gives CASSFQGHTQYF.

This clonotype was seen a handful of times. This CDR3 is CASSQGRGETGTEAFF. The CDR3, as DNA: TGTGCCAGCAGCCAGGGCCGCGGGGAGACGGGTACTGAAGCTTTCTTT. This chain uses TRBV14 with TRBJ1-1; no clear D gene. CDR1 and CDR2 from the germline V gene are SGHDN and FVKESK. Trimming left V 3 bases short and J 5 bases short, with 19 bases between. The CDR3 has 16 amino acids.

This clonotype appeared many times. The chain employs TRBV28 and TRBJ2-1, with 9 bases identical to TRBD1. The CDR3 consists of 14 residues. CDR1 and CDR2 (germline): MDHEN, SYDVKM. V was clipped by 5 bases and J by 7 bases; unmatched bases: 6. In DNA, the CDR3 is TGTGCCAGCAGTCATGGGGACAGGGATAATGAGCAGTTCTTC. It yields the protein CASSHGDRDNEQFF.

This clonotype was counted between two and nine times. V usage is TRBV10-2 and J usage is TRBJ2-7, with 7 bases identical to TRBD2. Germline CDR1 WSHSY, CDR2 SAAADI. The CDR3 extends over 14 amino acids. The junction had 10 bases not matched to a gene; V was cut back by 6 bases and J by 5 bases. CDR3 nucleotide sequence: TGCGCCAGCAGAAGGACTAGGTTAAGCGACGAGCAGTACTTC. It yields the protein CASRRTRLSDEQYF.